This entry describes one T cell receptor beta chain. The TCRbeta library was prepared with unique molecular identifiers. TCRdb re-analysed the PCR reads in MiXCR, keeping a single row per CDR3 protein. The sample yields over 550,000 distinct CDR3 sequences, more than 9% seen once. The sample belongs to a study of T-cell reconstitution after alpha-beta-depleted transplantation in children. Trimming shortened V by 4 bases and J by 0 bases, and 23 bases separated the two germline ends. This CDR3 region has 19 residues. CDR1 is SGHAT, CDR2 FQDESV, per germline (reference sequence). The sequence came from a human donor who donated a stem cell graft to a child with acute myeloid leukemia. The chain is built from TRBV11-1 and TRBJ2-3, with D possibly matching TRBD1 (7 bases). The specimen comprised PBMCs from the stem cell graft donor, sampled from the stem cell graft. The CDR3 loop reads CASSSRGGGITTSTDTQYF. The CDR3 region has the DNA TGTGCCAGCAGCTCTCGAGGGGGCGGGATCACGACTAGCACAGATACGCAGTATTTT.